The source of this TCR beta chain is a study of metastatic and nonmetastatic thyroid tumors. Study information: Repertoires of blood and of tissue (tumor or nodule) from malignant and benign thyroid patients were compared. Findings and caveats of the study: Malignant thyroid tumors reportedly had TCR beta diversity that was significantly higher than in benign nodules, in blood and tumor.

Germline CDR1 SGHTA, CDR2 FQGTGA. The CDR3 totals 16 residues. V shed 4 bases, J shed 6 bases, and the junction held 11 bases outside the gene matches. As regards this clone: What it binds is not known.

The authors' processing: Clinicopathological groups supplied CDR3 differences that were used to build a distant-metastasis classifier for papillary thyroid cancer. TCRdb re-called the PCR reads with MiXCR. In this record, the V and J calls reflect TCRdb's handling and not the investigators' own analysis. The profile covers approximately 16,000 clones, with 27% appearing a single time and around an eighth taken by the ten largest. Before thyroid surgery, none of the patients had received any treatment. The V gene is TRBV7-3, the J gene TRBJ2-2; 7 bases are a match to TRBD2. The source material was adjacent normal tissue. This receptor was identified in a female donor with papillary thyroid cancer or a benign thyroid nodule (not recorded which). Some clones in this sample may be carry-over from other donors' samples. Here the CDR3 DNA reads TGTGCCAGCAGCTCAGAACCGGGGAGCGGGGCCGGGGAGCTGTTTTTT. It encodes CASSSEPGSGAGELFF.